The 21 T cell receptor beta chains listed next were all sequenced from one sample in a study of blood T cell repertoires in COVID-19. Profiling relied on immunoSEQ multiplex PCR, and the TCRdb table lists in-frame clones only, not all of them. In the table there are tens of thousands of clones, 79% of which are singletons. Specimen: peripheral blood. The receptor set was obtained from a man between 60 and 75 years old with acute or convalescent COVID-19.

Only a few counts were recorded for this clone. The chain joins TRBV9 to TRBJ2-7; maybe TRBD2 (6 bases). The V end was cut by 4 bases, the J end by 1 base, with 21 bases between. This CDR3 has 17 residues. Germline V gene data show CDR1 as SGDLS and CDR2 as YYNGEE. CDR3 protein: CASSKIGGTAESYEQYF. DNA of the CDR3: TGTGCCAGCAGCAAAATAGGCGGGACGGCTGAATCCTACGAGCAGTACTTC.

This sequence joins TRBV2 and TRBJ2-7, with TRBD1 as a possible D gene (5 bases). Germline CDR1 and CDR2: SNHLY and FYNNEI. The CDR3 loop spans 13 amino acids. V lost 7 bases and J lost 2, with 12 bases in between. CDR3 sequence reads: CASMKGLAYEQYF. As DNA, the CDR3 is TGTGCCAGCATGAAGGGGCTAGCCTACGAGCAGTACTTC.

J is TRBJ1-4 and V is TRBV9; D gene ambiguous. CDR3 length equals 15 residues. Trimming stripped 6 bases from V and 3 bases from J, with 15 bases between. Germline lookup yields CDR1 SGDLS and CDR2 YYNGEE. CDR3 coding DNA: TGTGCCAGCACCAAGCAGGCCGGGGCTAATGAAAAACTGTTTTTT. Its translation is CASTKQAGANEKLFF.

The chain combines TRBV2 with TRBJ1-2, with D uncertain. The V end was cut by 8 bases, the J end by 1 base, with 14 bases between. The CDR3 is 14 residues long. Germline values: CDR1 SNHLY, CDR2 FYNNEI. CDR3 sequence: CASGEGVLNYGYTF. DNA for the CDR3: TGTGCCAGCGGGGAGGGTGTGCTTAACTATGGCTACACCTTC.

The rearrangement joins TRBV28 to TRBJ2-1, with 8 nucleotides matching TRBD2. The CDR3 totals 15 residues. In germline, CDR1 is MDHEN, CDR2 SYDVKM. Trimming took 4 bases from V and 7 from J; bases not matched to a gene: 9. The CDR3 sequence is CASSSPRGGRNEQFF. CDR3 bases: TGTGCCAGCAGTTCCCCTCGGGGGGGCAGGAATGAGCAGTTCTTC. The full variable domain, its missing parts supplied by reference TRBV28 and TRBJ2-1, is DVKVTQSSRYLVKRTGEKVFLECVQDMDHENMFWYRQDPGLGLRLIYFSYDVKMKEKGDIPEGYSVSREKKERFSLILESASTNQTSMYLCASSSPRGGRNEQFFGPGTRLTVL.

This clone was seen only once. CDR3 nucleotides: TGTGCCAGCAGCTCGCAATTGACAGGGTCTAGCTATGGCTACACCTTC. As protein: CASSSQLTGSSYGYTF. The V and J genes are TRBV7-9 and TRBJ1-2; 7 positions agree with TRBD1. The CDR3 extends over 16 amino acids. V shed 4 bases, J shed 4 bases, and the junction held 12 bases outside the gene matches. The germline gives CDR1 SEHNR, CDR2 FQNEAQ (reference sequence).

This chain links TRBV5-6 with TRBJ2-3; no definite D call. Trimming shortened V by 3 bases and J by 2 bases, and 7 bases separated the two germline ends. The germline CDR1 and CDR2 sequences are SGHDT and YYEEEE. This CDR3 has 13 residues. The CDR3 nucleotides are TGTGCCAGCAGCTCTGTACTCACAGATACGCAGTATTTT. Residues: CASSSVLTDTQYF.

The chain carries TRBV10-3 and TRBJ1-1; D not certain. Per the germline V gene, CDR1 is ENHRY and CDR2 is SYGVKD. The CDR3 has 16 amino acids. V was cut by 3 bases and J by 1 base, with 15 bases left in between. The CDR3 bases are TGTGCCATCAGTGAATCAATGCCGAGAACGAACACTGAAGCTTTCTTT. As protein: CAISESMPRTNTEAFF.

V gene TRBV5-1 combines with J gene TRBJ2-1; weak D call: TRBD2 (7 bases). The CDR3 covers 13 residues. Trimming took 7 bases from V and 8 from J, leaving 16 bases between them. Germline CDR1 reads SGHRS; CDR2 reads YFSETQ. The CDR3, as DNA: TGCGCCAGCCAACCGGGGGGCCACGATGAGCAGTTCTTC. Amino acid sequence: CASQPGGHDEQFF.

J is TRBJ1-5 and V is TRBV25-1, with unresolved D. The V end lost 1 base, the J end lost 0 bases, and 7 bases lay between the germline ends. Germline V gene lookup returns CDR1 MGHDK and CDR2 SYGVNS. The CDR3 consists of 15 residues. The CDR3 coding sequence is TGTGCCAGCAGTGAATCGACATTTAGCAATCAGCCCCAGCATTTT. It is translated as CASSESTFSNQPQHF.

The chain joins TRBV2 to TRBJ1-5, with a tentative D call TRBD1 (6 bases). CDR1 is SNHLY and CDR2 is FYNNEI in the germline V gene. V gave up 7 bases and J gave up 3 bases, with 16 bases separating them. This CDR3 region has 15 residues. Here the CDR3 DNA reads TGTGCCAGCACCGTTGGACAGCAGTACAATCAGCCCCAGCATTTT. Its protein is CASTVGQQYNQPQHF.

The V call is TRBV5-6, the J call TRBJ1-1, with 7 bases matching TRBD1. Germline V gene data show CDR1 as SGHDT and CDR2 as YYEEEE. There are 13 residues in the CDR3. V lost 3 bases and J lost 8; bases outside the gene matches: 7. DNA of the CDR3: TGTGCCAGCAGCTCGTACAGGGGCGTGGAAGCTTTCTTT. Translation gives CASSSYRGVEAFF.

This clone was picked up a small number of times. CDR3 sequence: CATSALGGVEQYF. In DNA, the CDR3 is TGTGCCACCAGCGCCCTGGGAGGGGTGGAGCAGTACTTC. The rearrangement links TRBV15 to TRBJ2-7, with 7 bases aligning to TRBD2. V gave up 5 bases and J gave up 7 bases; unmatched junction bases: 8. CDR1 and CDR2 (germline): LNHNV, YYDKDF (reference sequence). The CDR3 spans 13 residues.

This chain uses TRBV5-5 with TRBJ2-5, with D possibly TRBD1 on 5 matching bases. Looked up from germline, CDR1 is SGHKS and CDR2 is YYEKEE (reference sequence). This CDR3 is built from 16 residues. Trimming stripped 0 bases from V and 4 bases from J, with 16 bases between. CDR3 loop: CASSLDPRGRTETQYF. The CDR3 bases are TGTGCCAGCAGCTTGGATCCAAGGGGCCGTACAGAGACCCAGTACTTC.

The chain recombines TRBV7-9 with TRBJ2-3, with D possibly matching TRBD2 (5 bases). Deletions cut 5 bases from V and 5 bases from J, with 8 bases between. Germline CDR1 and CDR2: SEHNR and FQNEAQ (reference sequence). This CDR3 spans 12 amino acids. In DNA form, the CDR3 reads TGTGCCAGCAGCCTGAGCGGAGATACGCAGTATTTT. The encoded protein is CASSLSGDTQYF.

This clone is a singleton in its sample. V and J are TRBV19 and TRBJ1-4, with a tentative D call TRBD1 (5 bases). This CDR3 spans 13 amino acids. Germline CDR1 reads LNHDA; CDR2 reads SQIVND (reference sequence). The ends were cut back, 4 bases at V and 8 bases at J, with 11 bases in the middle. CDR3 sequence (DNA): TGTGCCAGTAGTACCAGGGCGAGGGAAAAACTGTTTTTT. Protein product: CASSTRAREKLFF.

The rearrangement uses TRBV7-8 and TRBJ2-1; 13 bases map to TRBD2. Looked up from germline, CDR1 is SGHVS and CDR2 is FQNEAQ. V gave up 5 bases and J gave up 0 bases; unmatched junction bases: 10. CDR3 length: 19 amino acids. The chain's CDR3 is CASSRRTSGGSSSYNEQFF. For the CDR3, the DNA is TGTGCCAGCAGCAGAAGGACTAGCGGGGGCTCTAGCTCCTACAATGAGCAGTTCTTC.

CDR3 loop: CASSLTVQNTGELFF. The DNA for the CDR3 is TGTGCCAGCTCACTCACGGTCCAGAACACCGGGGAGCTGTTTTTT. This chain connects TRBV18 to TRBJ2-2; no clear D gene. There are 15 residues in the CDR3. Deletions cut 4 bases from V and 1 base from J, with 10 bases between. Germline CDR1 reads KGHSH; CDR2 reads LQKENI.

V usage is TRBV27 and J usage is TRBJ2-7; weak D call: TRBD1 (7 bases). Between the trimmed V and J ends, which lost 3 bases and 3 bases, there was a span of 12 bases. CDR3 length equals 14 residues. The germline CDR1 and CDR2 sequences are MNHEY and SMNVEV (reference sequence). In DNA form, the CDR3 reads TGTGCCAGCAGTTTGGGGGGACAGATCTACGAGCAGTACTTC. It specifies CASSLGGQIYEQYF.

V is TRBV10-3 and J is TRBJ1-1; 10 bases match TRBD1. CDR1 ENHRY and CDR2 SYGVKD come from the germline V gene. The J segment lost 4 bases and the V segment lost 3 bases, leaving 5 bases of the junction unmatched. The CDR3 is 15 amino acids. The CDR3 nucleotides read TGTGCCATCAGTGAAGAGACAGGGGGCGGCACTGAAGCTTTCTTT. This encodes CAISEETGGGTEAFF.

Details on this clone: Other DNA sequences of this sample code for an identical CDR3. V usage is TRBV2 and J usage is TRBJ1-2; the match to TRBD1 covers 9 bases. J lost 6 bases, V lost 6 bases, and 2 bases had no gene match. The CDR3 length is 12 residues. The germline gives CDR1 SNHLY, CDR2 FYNNEI. Here the CDR3 DNA reads TGTGCCAGCAGAAGGGACAGGGATGGCTACACCTTC. It specifies CASRRDRDGYTF. Supplemented by reference TRBV2 and TRBJ1-2, the full variable domain reads EPEVTQTPSHQVTQMGQEVILRCVPISNHLYFYWYRQILGQKVEFLVSFYNNEISEKSEIFDDQFSVERPDGSNFTLKIRSTKLEDSAMYFCASRRDRDGYTFGSGTRLTVV.